Reported below is one T cell receptor beta chain. What it binds is not known. Using immunoSEQ multiplex PCR, the repertoire was profiled, and TCRdb retains in-frame clones only, with some absent. The profile shows approximately 470,000 clones, around 73% of them singletons. This record comes from a study of shared clonotypes between healthy human individuals. General observations from the study: Donor scarcity curtailed the genetic and exposure-history diversity represented herein.

The TCR comes from a woman aged 40 to 49 in good health. Some clones in this sample may be carry-over from other donors' samples. Sequencing used PBMCs.

The CDR3 is CASSPEGLGTEAFF. DNA of the CDR3: TGCGCCAGCAGCCCGGAAGGGCTGGGCACTGAAGCTTTCTTT. V usage is TRBV5-1 and J usage is TRBJ1-1, with D hard to call. Between the trimmed V and J ends, which lost 4 bases and 4 bases, there was a span of 14 bases. Germline values: CDR1 SGHRS, CDR2 YFSETQ. The CDR3 runs to 14 residues.